Below are 20 T cell receptor beta chains sequenced from a single sample in a study of T-cell memory formation after mild COVID-19. TCRdb analysed the 5' RACE reads with MiXCR anew, one entry per CDR3 protein. The sample lists about 55,000 distinct CDR3 sequences, about a quarter seen once, with more than 40% in the top ten. Sequenced input: PBMCs or a T cell subset sorted from them (not recorded which). The receptors come from a man aged 18 to 30 who had mild COVID-19 (a few samples of this study predate the infection). Cell type and time point are not known.

There are many counts of this clonotype. The chain uses TRBV5-1 and TRBJ2-7, with D possibly TRBD1 on 5 matching bases. Trimming took 6 bases from V and 0 from J, leaving 7 bases between them. Germline lookup yields CDR1 SGHRS and CDR2 YFSETQ. There are 12 residues in the CDR3. CDR3 loop: CASIGDSYEQYF. The CDR3, as DNA: TGCGCCAGCATAGGGGACTCCTACGAGCAGTACTTC.

V usage is TRBV6-5 and J usage is TRBJ1-6, with 8 bases identical to TRBD1. The CDR3 length is 17 residues. Germline V gene lookup returns CDR1 MNHEY and CDR2 SVGAGI. Trimming at V came to 4 bases and at J to 8 bases, leaving 13 bases not matched to a gene. This chain's CDR3 is CASSSRDRRTGYSPLHF. CDR3 DNA: TGTGCCAGCAGTTCCCGGGACAGGCGAACGGGGTATTCACCCCTCCACTTT.

Only a few counts were recorded for this clonotype. CDR3 loop: CASSFNLITGELFF. CDR3 sequence (DNA): TGTGCCAGCAGCTTCAACCTAATCACCGGGGAGCTGTTTTTT. The rearrangement links TRBV7-2 to TRBJ2-2; no clear D. This CDR3 is 14 amino acids long. CDR1 and CDR2 (germline): SGHTA, FQGNSA. Trimming stripped 3 bases from V and 4 bases from J, with 9 bases between.

This clonotype has just a few counts. The chain links TRBV11-2 to TRBJ2-2, with D tentatively TRBD1 (6 bases). V was clipped by 2 bases and J by 7 bases, with 14 bases between them. From germline, CDR1 is SGHAT and CDR2 FQNNGV. This CDR3 has 15 amino acids. The CDR3 spells CASSLSAGVGGELFF. Here the CDR3 DNA reads TGTGCCAGCAGCTTATCGGCAGGGGTAGGCGGGGAGCTGTTTTTT.

The gene calls are TRBV5-6 and TRBJ2-7; 7 positions match TRBD1. CDR3 length: 14 residues. The junction had 7 bases not matched to a gene; V was cut back by 4 bases and J by 3 bases. CDR1 and CDR2 from the germline V gene are SGHDT and YYEEEE. CDR3 in DNA: TGTGCCAGCAGCCACCGGGACAGCCTCTACGAGCAGTACGTC. Protein: CASSHRDSLYEQYV.

This chain connects TRBV9 to TRBJ2-2; perhaps D is TRBD1 or TRBD2 (5 bases each). CDR1 SGDLS and CDR2 YYNGEE come from the germline V gene. V lost 0 bases, J lost 4 bases, and 19 bases lay in between. The CDR3 is 18 amino acids. CDR3: CASSVATTAGRVTGELFF. The CDR3 DNA sequence: TGTGCCAGCAGCGTAGCTACGACGGCAGGGCGGGTCACCGGGGAGCTGTTTTTT.

In this sample, this clonotype turned up a few times. The rearrangement joins TRBV5-1 to TRBJ2-5, with D perhaps given as TRBD1 or TRBD2 (5 bases each). The CDR3 has 16 residues. Germline V lookup: CDR1 SGHRS, CDR2 YFSETQ. Trimming removed 1 base at V and 1 base at J, with 14 bases between. Here the CDR3 reads CASSLFGALGQETQYF. The CDR3 DNA follows: TGCGCCAGCAGCTTGTTCGGGGCTTTGGGCCAAGAGACCCAGTACTTC.

This clonotype was observed a few times. The chain carries TRBV6-2 or TRBV6-3 and TRBJ2-3; D may be TRBD2 (5 bases). Per the germline V gene, CDR1 is MNHEY and CDR2 is SVGEGT. This CDR3 contains 14 residues. V was pared by 6 bases and J by 2 bases, with 12 bases between. The CDR3 DNA sequence: TGTGCCAGCAGCGATGGACTTCCCACAGATACGCAGTATTTT. Protein sequence: CASSDGLPTDTQYF.

This clonotype has more than one count but fewer than ten. The chain is built from TRBV27 and TRBJ2-3; D is perhaps TRBD2 (6 bases). Germline loops: CDR1 MNHEY, CDR2 SMNVEV (reference sequence). The CDR3 loop spans 14 amino acids. Trimming removed 8 bases at V and 2 bases at J, with 14 bases between. The CDR3 region is CASATSPATDTQYF. The CDR3 region has the DNA TGTGCCAGCGCAACTAGCCCGGCCACAGATACGCAGTATTTT.

The genes are TRBV4-2 and TRBJ2-3, with D possibly being TRBD2 (5 bases). The CDR3 runs 18 residues. The germline gives CDR1 LGHNA, CDR2 YNFKEQ. Trimming removed 0 bases at V and 4 bases at J, with 20 bases between. DNA of the CDR3: TGTGCCAGCAGCCAAGAACTTTGGAGGAGACCCAGGTCAGATACGCAGTATTTT. Its translation: CASSQELWRRPRSDTQYF.

The CDR3 spells CASSYRRGNIQYF. In DNA, the CDR3 is TGTGCCAGCAGTTACCGACGGGGAAACATTCAGTACTTC. The V gene is TRBV6-5, the J gene TRBJ2-4; D is perhaps TRBD2 (5 bases). V gave up 2 bases and J gave up 6 bases, with 8 bases separating them. Germline V gives CDR1 MNHEY, CDR2 SVGAGI. This CDR3 region has 13 residues.

The genes are TRBV6-5 and TRBJ1-1; possibly TRBD1 for D (6 bases). Looked up from germline, CDR1 is MNHEY and CDR2 is SVGAGI. The V gene lost 1 base and the J gene lost 6 bases, with 12 bases spanning the gap. This CDR3 has 14 amino acids. The CDR3 DNA sequence: TGTGCCAGCAGTTACTTAGGAGGGGGGGCTGAAGCTTTCTTT. It codes for CASSYLGGGAEAFF.

The chain uses TRBV7-9 and TRBJ1-1, with D maybe TRBD1 (5 bases). CDR1 SEHNR and CDR2 FQNEAQ come from the germline V gene (reference sequence). Trimming pared 6 bases from V and 0 bases from J, leaving 8 bases between. The CDR3 is 13 amino acids. CDR3 in amino acids: CASRGRMNTEAFF. The CDR3 bases are TGTGCCAGCAGGGGACGGATGAACACTGAAGCTTTCTTT.

On this clonotype: A read error may produce the germline difference seen at one junction end. The chain carries TRBV12-3 or TRBV12-4 and TRBJ2-5, with D perhaps TRBD1 (5 bases). The CDR3 runs to 12 residues. The CDR3 bases are TGTGCCAGCAGTTTAGGTGAACAGGTGGCGAACTTC. Its protein is CASSLGEQVANF.

This chain links TRBV7-9 with TRBJ2-1; TRBD2 matches at 10 bases. The CDR3 has 16 residues. Germline V gives CDR1 SEHNR, CDR2 FQNEAQ (reference sequence). The V gene end was trimmed by 1 base and the J gene end by 5 bases; junction bases not matched to a gene: 5. In DNA, the CDR3 is TGTGCCAGCAGCTTAGGACCTAGCGGGGGAAACAATGAGCAGTTCTTC. This translates into CASSLGPSGGNNEQFF. Using reference TRBV7-9 and TRBJ2-1 for the parts outside the CDR3, the full variable domain is DTGVSQNPRHKITKRGQNVTFRCDPISEHNRLYWYRQTLGQGPEFLTYFQNEAQLEKSRLLSDRFSAERPKGSFSTLEIQRTEQGDSAMYLCASSLGPSGGNNEQFFGPGTRLTVL.

This rearrangement joins TRBV27 to TRBJ1-2, with D unclear. V was trimmed by 5 bases and J by 3 bases, leaving 10 bases between them. The V gene's germline CDR1 is MNHEY and CDR2 SMNVEV (reference sequence). This CDR3 is built from 13 residues. CDR3 sequence (DNA): TGTGCCAGCAGTCTTGGCCCGTACTATGGCTACACCTTC. Amino acids: CASSLGPYYGYTF.

The chain carries TRBV7-9 and TRBJ2-3; D is ambiguous. CDR3 length: 15 residues. Trimming left V 0 bases short and J 1 base short, with 8 bases between. CDR1 is SEHNR and CDR2 is FQNEAQ in the germline V gene (reference sequence). The CDR3 region is CASSLAGFRTDTQYF. CDR3 bases: TGTGCCAGCAGCTTAGCAGGGTTCCGCACAGATACGCAGTATTTT.

This clonotype was seen more than once but under ten times. The rearrangement uses TRBV6-6 and TRBJ2-7; a possible D gene is TRBD1 (5 bases). V shed 6 bases and J shed 0 bases, with 6 bases lying between them. This CDR3 contains 12 residues. From germline, CDR1 is MNHNY and CDR2 SVGAGI (reference sequence). The CDR3 DNA reads TGTGCCAGCAGACAGGACTCCTACGAGCAGTACTTC. Its protein is CASRQDSYEQYF.

The chain combines TRBV11-2 with TRBJ2-3, with no clear D. From germline, CDR1 is SGHAT and CDR2 FQNNGV. V dropped 1 base and J dropped 3 bases, with 11 bases sitting between them. The CDR3 has 15 residues. CDR3 DNA: TGTGCCAGCAGCTTAGTCACCTCGTTGACAGATACGCAGTATTTT. This gives the protein CASSLVTSLTDTQYF.

This clonotype has more than one count but fewer than ten. This rearrangement joins TRBV6-1 to TRBJ1-2, with D unresolved. From germline, CDR1 is MNHNS and CDR2 SASEGT. V lost 4 bases, J lost 4 bases, and 16 bases lay in between. The CDR3 length is 15 residues. Written as DNA, the CDR3 is TGTGCCAGCAGTGGGTTGGATGTTTCTGGCTATGGCTACACCTTC. Translating gives CASSGLDVSGYGYTF.